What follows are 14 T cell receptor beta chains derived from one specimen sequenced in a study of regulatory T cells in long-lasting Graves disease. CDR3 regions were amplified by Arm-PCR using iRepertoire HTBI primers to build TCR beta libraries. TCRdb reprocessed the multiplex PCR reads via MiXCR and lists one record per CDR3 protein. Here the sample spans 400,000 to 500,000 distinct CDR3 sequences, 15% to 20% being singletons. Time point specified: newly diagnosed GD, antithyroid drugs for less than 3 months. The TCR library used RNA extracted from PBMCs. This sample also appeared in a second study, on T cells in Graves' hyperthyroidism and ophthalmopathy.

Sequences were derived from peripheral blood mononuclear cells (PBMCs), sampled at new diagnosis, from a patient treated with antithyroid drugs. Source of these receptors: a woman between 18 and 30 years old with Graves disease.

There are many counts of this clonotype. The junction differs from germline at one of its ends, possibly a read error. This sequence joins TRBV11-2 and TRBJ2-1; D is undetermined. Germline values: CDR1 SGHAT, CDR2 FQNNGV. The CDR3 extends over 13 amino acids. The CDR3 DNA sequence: TGTGCCAGCAGCCTAGAATGGTACAATGAGCAGTTCTTC. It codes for CASSLEWYNEQFF. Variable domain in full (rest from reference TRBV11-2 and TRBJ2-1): EAGVAQSPRYKIIEKRQSVAFWCNPISGHATLYWYQQILGQGPKLLIQFQNNGVVDDSQLPKDRFSAERLKGVDSTLKIQPAKLEDSAVYLCASSLEWYNEQFFGPGTRLTVL.

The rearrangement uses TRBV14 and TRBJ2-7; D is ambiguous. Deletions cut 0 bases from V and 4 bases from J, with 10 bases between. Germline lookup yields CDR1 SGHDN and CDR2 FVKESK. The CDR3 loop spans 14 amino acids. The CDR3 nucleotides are TGTGCCAGCAGCCAAGATAATCGTGGGTACGAGCAGTACTTC. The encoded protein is CASSQDNRGYEQYF.

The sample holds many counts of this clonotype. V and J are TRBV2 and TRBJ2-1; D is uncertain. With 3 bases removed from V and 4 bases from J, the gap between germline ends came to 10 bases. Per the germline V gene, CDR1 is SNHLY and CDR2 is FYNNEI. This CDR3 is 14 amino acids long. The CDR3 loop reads CASSELLVYNEQFF. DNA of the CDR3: TGTGCCAGCAGTGAGCTACTCGTTTACAATGAGCAGTTCTTC.

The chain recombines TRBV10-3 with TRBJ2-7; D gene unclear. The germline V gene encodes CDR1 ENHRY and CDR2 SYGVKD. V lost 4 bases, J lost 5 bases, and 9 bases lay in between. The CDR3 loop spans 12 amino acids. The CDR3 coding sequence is TGTGCCATCAGTGCTGGTTGGAACGAGCAGTACTTC. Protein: CAISAGWNEQYF.

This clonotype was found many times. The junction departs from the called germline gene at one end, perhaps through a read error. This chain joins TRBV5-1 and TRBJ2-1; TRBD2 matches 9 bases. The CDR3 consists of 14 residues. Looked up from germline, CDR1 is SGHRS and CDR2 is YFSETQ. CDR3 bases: TGTGCCAGCAGTTTGGGACTAGCCAACAATGAGCAGTTCTTC. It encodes CASSLGLANNEQFF.

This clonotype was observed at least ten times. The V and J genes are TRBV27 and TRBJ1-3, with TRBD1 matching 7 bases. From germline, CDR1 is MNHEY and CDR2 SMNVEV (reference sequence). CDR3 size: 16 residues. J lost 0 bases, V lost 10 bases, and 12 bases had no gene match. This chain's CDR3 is CATSPSRDSSGNTIYF. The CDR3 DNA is TGTGCCACCTCCCCGTCCCGGGACAGCTCTGGAAACACCATATATTTT.

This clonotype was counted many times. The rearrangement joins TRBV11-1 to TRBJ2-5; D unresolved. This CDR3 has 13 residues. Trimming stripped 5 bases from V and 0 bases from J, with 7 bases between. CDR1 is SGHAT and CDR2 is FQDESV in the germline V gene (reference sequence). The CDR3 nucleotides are TGTGCCAGCAGCCCTGACTACCAAGAGACCCAGTACTTC. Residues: CASSPDYQETQYF.

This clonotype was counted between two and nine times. The CDR3 nucleotides read TGCAGTGCTAGACAGGGCACCGGGGAGCTGTTTTTT. Translated: CSARQGTGELFF. The chain has TRBV20-1 and TRBJ2-2; possibly TRBD1 for D (5 bases). V gave up 2 bases and J gave up 4 bases, with 5 bases separating them. Germline lookup yields CDR1 DFQATT and CDR2 SNEGSKA (reference sequence). This CDR3 has 12 amino acids.

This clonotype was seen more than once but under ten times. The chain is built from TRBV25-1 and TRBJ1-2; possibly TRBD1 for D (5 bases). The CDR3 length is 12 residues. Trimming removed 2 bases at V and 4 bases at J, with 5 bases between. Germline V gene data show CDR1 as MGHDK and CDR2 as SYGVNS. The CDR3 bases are TGTGCCAGCAGTGAACAGGGCTATGGCTACACCTTC. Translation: CASSEQGYGYTF.

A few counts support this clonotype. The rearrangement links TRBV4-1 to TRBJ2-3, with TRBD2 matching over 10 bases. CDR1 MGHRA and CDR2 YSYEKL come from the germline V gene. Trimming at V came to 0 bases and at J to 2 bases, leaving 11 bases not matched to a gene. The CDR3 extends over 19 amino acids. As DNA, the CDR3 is TGCGCCAGCAGCCAAGAGAAAGTGGTAGCGGGAGGAAACACAGATACGCAGTATTTT. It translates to CASSQEKVVAGGNTDTQYF.

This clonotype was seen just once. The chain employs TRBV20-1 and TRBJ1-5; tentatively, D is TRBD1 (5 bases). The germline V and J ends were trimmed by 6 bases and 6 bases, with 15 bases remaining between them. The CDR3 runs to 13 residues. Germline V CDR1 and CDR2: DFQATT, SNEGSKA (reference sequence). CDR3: CSAIRDQIQPQHF. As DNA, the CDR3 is TGCAGTGCCATACGGGACCAAATTCAGCCCCAGCATTTT.

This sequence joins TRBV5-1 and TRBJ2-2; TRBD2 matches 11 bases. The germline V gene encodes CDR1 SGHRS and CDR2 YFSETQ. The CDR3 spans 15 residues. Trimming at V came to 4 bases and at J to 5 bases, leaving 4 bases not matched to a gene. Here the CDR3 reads CASSLIAGGTGELFF. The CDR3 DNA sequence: TGCGCCAGCAGCCTGATAGCGGGAGGGACCGGGGAGCTGTTTTTT. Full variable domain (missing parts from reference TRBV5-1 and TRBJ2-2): KAGVTQTPRYLIKTRGQQVTLSCSPISGHRSVSWYQQTPGQGLQFLFEYFSETQRNKGNFPGRFSGRQFSNSRSEMNVSTLELGDSALYLCASSLIAGGTGELFFGEGSRLTVL.

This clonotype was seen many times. DNA for the CDR3: TGCAGTGCACCCGGGCTAGCGGGAGGGATACGCACAGATACGCAGTATTTT. It specifies CSAPGLAGGIRTDTQYF. The chain carries TRBV20-1 and TRBJ2-3, with 12 bases that match TRBD2. The V and J ends lost 6 bases and 1 base, in that order; junction bases with no gene match: 11. The CDR3 is made up of 17 amino acids. Per the germline V gene, CDR1 is DFQATT and CDR2 is SNEGSKA (reference sequence).

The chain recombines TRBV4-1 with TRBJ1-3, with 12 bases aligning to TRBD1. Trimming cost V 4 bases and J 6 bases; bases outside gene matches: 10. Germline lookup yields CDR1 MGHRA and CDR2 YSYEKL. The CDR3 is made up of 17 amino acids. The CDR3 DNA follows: TGCGCCAGCAGCCCCGGCCCGGGGACAGGGGGCTTAAACACCATATATTTT. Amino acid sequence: CASSPGPGTGGLNTIYF.